This entry features one T cell receptor beta chain sequence. As yet, its antigen is unknown. This entry comes from a study of Graves' ophthalmopathy and Graves' hyperthyroidism. General observations from the study: In blood, most expanded thyroid clonotypes above 0.001 frequency were also detected. Sensitivity reached 87.88% and specificity roughly 82% for a 13-signature model separating ophthalmopathy from stable hyperthyroidism.

Exclusion criteria comprised other autoimmune diseases, uncontrolled infections, pregnancy or lactation in patients. After removal of 4 bases from V and 4 bases from J, the junction contained 6 bases not matched to a gene. The CDR3 is made up of 14 amino acids. Amplified material comprised TCR beta CDR3 regions derived from RNA transcripts. First-round RT-PCR with HTBI primers preceded a second-round multiplex PCR. From the multiplex PCR reads, TCRdb called clonotypes with MiXCR, one entry per CDR3 protein. The data show almost 750,000 distinct CDR3 sequences, with roughly 40% seen just once and 44% held by the top ten.

Sequenced: peripheral blood. This TCR came from an adult man with Graves' ophthalmopathy. V is TRBV12-3 or TRBV12-4 and J is TRBJ1-2; 7 bases fit TRBD1. The CDR3, as DNA: TGTGCCAGCAGTTACTCCGGGACAGCCTATGGCTACACCTTC. It is translated as CASSYSGTAYGYTF.